The TCR beta chain under discussion was sequenced for a study of T cells in Graves' hyperthyroidism and ophthalmopathy. Overall study results and limits: The model anticipated ophthalmopathy a median approximately six months pre-onset. In blood, most of the thyroid clonotypes expanded above 0.001 were also present.

The germline CDR1 and CDR2 sequences are SGHRS and YFSETQ. The CDR3 is 14 amino acids. Trimming pared 4 bases from V and 4 bases from J, leaving 14 bases between. This clonotype was counted a few times. Its antigen is unknown. Uncontrolled infection, other autoimmune disease, pregnancy or lactation barred patients from enrollment. The authors took PBMCs from about 9.5 ml fresh peripheral blood. From RNA transcripts, TCR beta CDR3 regions were amplified. During a first-round RT-PCR of the TCR CDR3, the HTBI primer set was used. TCRdb ran MiXCR on the multiplex PCR reads and lists one entry per CDR3 protein. The data show about 290,000 distinct CDR3 sequences, 16% seen once.

The sequenced sample consisted of blood. The chain couples TRBV5-1 to TRBJ2-5; possible D gene TRBD1, 6 bases. The TCR originated in a man aged 25 to 40 with Graves' hyperthyroidism. CDR3 in amino acids: CASSDHRAGETQYF. CDR3 coding DNA: TGCGCCAGCAGCGACCACAGGGCAGGAGAGACCCAGTACTTC.